Following are 23 T cell receptor beta chains from one sample sequenced in a study of metastatic and nonmetastatic thyroid tumors. Prior to thyroid surgery, none of the patients had received any treatment. MiXCR re-clonotyped the PCR reads for TCRdb. The sample includes about 13,000 clones, 20% to 25% of them seen just once. Sequencing was done on a sample of blood. These receptors originate from a male donor with papillary thyroid cancer or a benign thyroid nodule (not recorded which). Some clones in this sample may be carry-over from other donors' samples.

This clone was seen many times. The CDR3 bases are TGTGCCAGCAGCTCCCAATGGGACCAACTGACTATCGGAGAGCAGTTCTTC. It specifies CASSSQWDQLTIGEQFF. The genes are TRBV11-2 and TRBJ2-1; D may be TRBD1 or TRBD2 (5 bases each). Trimming removed 4 bases at V and 10 bases at J, with 26 bases between. The CDR3 sequence is 17 residues long. Germline V gene sequence: CDR1 SGHAT, CDR2 FQNNGV. Together with reference TRBV11-2 and TRBJ2-1, the CDR3 gives the full variable domain: EAGVAQSPRYKIIEKRQSVAFWCNPISGHATLYWYQQILGQGPKLLIQFQNNGVVDDSQLPKDRFSAERLKGVDSTLKIQPAKLEDSAVYLCASSSQWDQLTIGEQFFGPGTRLTVL.

The rearrangement uses TRBV6-4 and TRBJ2-2; D is possibly TRBD2 (6 bases). Trimming shortened V by 0 bases and J by 7 bases, and 9 bases separated the two germline ends. This CDR3 spans 14 amino acids. Germline CDR1 and CDR2: MRHNA and SNTAGT. CDR3 nucleotide sequence: TGTGCCAGCAGTGACTCAGGGACTGGCGGGGAGCTGTTTTTT. Translated, it gives CASSDSGTGGELFF.

Comment on this clone: One junction end does not reproduce the germline sequence, and a read error may be involved. The chain couples TRBV7-7 to TRBJ1-6; perhaps TRBD1 as D (6 bases). Germline CDR1 and CDR2: SSHAT and FNYEAQ (reference sequence). This CDR3 comprises 16 residues. The chain's CDR3 is CASSLEGGSYNSPLHF. The CDR3, as DNA: TGTGCTAGCAGCTTAGAAGGGGGTTCCTATAATTCACCCCTCCACTTT.

The rearrangement uses TRBV20-1 and TRBJ2-7; D is uncertain. CDR1 and CDR2 from the germline V gene are DFQATT and SNEGSKA (reference sequence). CDR3 size: 16 residues. V lost 1 base and J lost 0, with 16 bases in between. CDR3 DNA sequence: TGCAGTGCTAGAGGCCAGACCACGAGGAGCTCCTACGAGCAGTACTTC. Translation: CSARGQTTRSSYEQYF.

This clone was recorded a few times. The V and J genes are TRBV12-3 or TRBV12-4 and TRBJ1-6; unclear D gene. V gave up 4 bases and J gave up 10 bases, with 11 bases separating them. The CDR3 has 13 residues. CDR3 protein: CASSSQRNSPLHF. CDR3 nucleotides: TGTGCCAGCAGTTCCCAACGAAACTCACCCCTCCACTTT.

This clone occurred many times. This CDR3 reads CASSEVGGTSGELFF. The DNA for the CDR3 is TGTGCCAGCAGTGAAGTAGGGGGGACCTCCGGGGAGCTGTTTTTT. The chain recombines TRBV6-4 with TRBJ2-2; D may correspond to TRBD1 or TRBD2 (6 bases each). Germline assignment: CDR1 MRHNA and CDR2 SNTAGT. The CDR3 is 15 amino acids. V dropped 3 bases and J dropped 6 bases, with 14 bases sitting between them.

This clone was detected ten times or more. The chain couples TRBV4-2 to TRBJ2-1; tentative D call: TRBD1 (6 bases). CDR3 length: 16 residues. Germline-derived CDR1 and CDR2 are LGHNA and YNFKEQ. V dropped 4 bases and J dropped 9 bases, with 22 bases sitting between them. The CDR3 nucleotides are TGTGCCAGCAGCCTCATGACAGATCATACAGGGAGTGAGCAGTTCTTC. Translation: CASSLMTDHTGSEQFF.

This rearrangement joins TRBV27 to TRBJ2-1; TRBD2 is a possible D gene (7 bases). CDR1 and CDR2 (germline): MNHEY, SMNVEV (reference sequence). This CDR3 region has 16 residues. V dropped 7 bases and J dropped 7 bases, with 23 bases sitting between them. CDR3 in DNA: TGTGCCAGCATGGGGGCGGGAGTAAGGTTTTGGAATGAGCAGTTCTTC. Protein product: CASMGAGVRFWNEQFF.

This chain connects TRBV6-5 to TRBJ2-1; 10 bases align to TRBD2. V shed 0 bases and J 5 bases; nucleotides not matched to a gene: 4. The V gene's germline CDR1 is MNHEY and CDR2 SVGAGI. The CDR3 length is 16 residues. The CDR3 sequence is CASSYSKTSGDNEQFF. The CDR3 DNA reads TGTGCCAGCAGTTACTCGAAAACTAGCGGGGACAATGAGCAGTTCTTC.

CDR3 protein: CASSFKGHNEQFF. The CDR3 DNA follows: TGTGCCAGCAGTTTTAAGGGCCACAATGAGCAGTTCTTC. J is TRBJ2-1 and V is TRBV12-3 or TRBV12-4, with no clear D. V dropped 3 bases and J dropped 5 bases, with 8 bases sitting between them. This CDR3 comprises 13 residues.

The chain uses TRBV2 and TRBJ2-1; TRBD2 is a possible D gene (6 bases). The germline gives CDR1 SNHLY, CDR2 FYNNEI. Trimming stripped 6 bases from V and 10 bases from J, with 19 bases between. The CDR3 totals 14 residues. The CDR3 loop is CASSGSGAGGEQFF. CDR3 nucleotide sequence: TGTGCCAGCAGCGGGAGCGGAGCCGGCGGAGAGCAGTTCTTC.

Many counts were recorded for this clone. This chain connects TRBV10-3 to TRBJ1-5; TRBD1 might be the D (5 bases). Per germline, CDR1 ENHRY and CDR2 SYGVKD. V lost 10 bases and J 6 bases, leaving 13 bases between the germline ends. The CDR3 is 12 amino acids. CDR3 sequence (DNA): TGTGCCACCAAAGGGGAGAGTCAGCCCCAGCATTTT. Translated: CATKGESQPQHF.

The V call is TRBV11-3, the J call TRBJ1-1, with D tentatively TRBD1 (6 bases). Trimming left V 5 bases short and J 4 bases short, with 17 bases between. Per germline, CDR1 SGHNT and CDR2 YENEEA. The CDR3 is 15 amino acids. CDR3 region: CASSEGGAGSTEAFF. DNA for the CDR3: TGTGCCAGCAGCGAGGGGGGGGCCGGGAGCACTGAAGCTTTCTTT.

The rearrangement joins TRBV12-3 or TRBV12-4 to TRBJ2-3, with 8 bases matching TRBD1. The length of the CDR3 is 15 residues. Germline trimming cut 4 bases from V and 5 bases from J; bases unmatched to any gene: 8. CDR3 loop: CASSSRGLAVDTQYF. In nucleotides, the CDR3 is TGTGCCAGCAGTTCCAGGGGGCTAGCCGTAGATACGCAGTATTTT.

There are a few counts of this clone. The chain joins TRBV6-6 to TRBJ1-6; D is undetermined. The CDR3 contains 18 residues. V dropped 0 bases and J dropped 7 bases, with 19 bases sitting between them. CDR1 MNHNY and CDR2 SVGAGI come from the germline V gene (reference sequence). The chain's CDR3 is CASSYSIGPGFGNSPLHF. Written as DNA, the CDR3 is TGTGCCAGCAGTTACTCGATAGGCCCCGGGTTCGGGAATTCACCCCTCCACTTT.

The chain carries TRBV30 and TRBJ1-2; 10 bases map to TRBD1. The germline CDR1 and CDR2 sequences are GTSNPN and SVGIG (reference sequence). The CDR3 is made up of 15 amino acids. The CDR3 protein is CAIGDRGLQYYGYTF. The CDR3 DNA is TGTGCGATTGGCGACAGGGGGCTGCAATACTATGGCTACACCTTC.

The chain has TRBV6-6 and TRBJ2-3; D is unclear. Germline-derived CDR1 and CDR2 are MNHNY and SVGAGI (reference sequence). V lost 2 bases and J lost 3, with 6 bases in between. The CDR3 is made up of 13 amino acids. CDR3 loop: CASSYGWTDTQYF. The CDR3 nucleotides read TGTGCCAGCAGTTACGGCTGGACAGATACGCAGTATTTT.

This clone was counted between two and nine times. V gene TRBV24-1 combines with J gene TRBJ1-1; TRBD1 is a possible D gene (6 bases). V was shortened by 6 bases and J by 7 bases, with 11 bases between the two germline ends. Germline CDR1 and CDR2: KGHDR and SFDVKD. The CDR3 is 12 residues long. The DNA for the CDR3 is TGTGCCACCAGTCTGAGGGGGGGTGAAGCTTTCTTT. This sequence encodes CATSLRGGEAFF.

About this clone itself: At one end the junction does not follow the germline gene, possibly because of a read error. The chain recombines TRBV14 with TRBJ1-3, with D tentatively TRBD1 (6 bases). The CDR3 sequence is 17 residues long. Germline lookup yields CDR1 SGHDN and CDR2 FVKESK. CDR3 loop: CASSLGMDSLSGDTIYF. CDR3 DNA: TGTGCCAGCAGCCTGGGAATGGACAGCCTCTCTGGAGACACCATATATTTT.

The chain couples TRBV20-1 to TRBJ2-1, with D unresolved. The V gene's germline CDR1 is DFQATT and CDR2 SNEGSKA (reference sequence). Trimming took off 6 bases at V and 4 bases at J, with 16 bases between the two ends. The CDR3 spans 14 residues. CDR3 coding DNA: TGCAGTGCAATTAACCCGGGTGGGTACAATGAGCAGTTCTTC. This translates into CSAINPGGYNEQFF.

This clone was counted between two and nine times. V and J are TRBV6-2 or TRBV6-3 and TRBJ1-5; no definite D call. There are 12 residues in the CDR3. Germline assignment: CDR1 MNHEY and CDR2 SVGEGT. Trimming removed 4 bases from V and 7 bases from J, with 8 bases in between. In DNA form, the CDR3 reads TGTGCCAGCAGTTCCCGGCGGCAGCCCCAGCATTTT. The encoded protein is CASSSRRQPQHF.

The genes are TRBV9 and TRBJ2-2; D is possibly TRBD2 (5 bases). CDR3 size: 15 residues. From germline, CDR1 is SGDLS and CDR2 YYNGEE. V lost 8 bases and J lost 5, with 19 bases in between. The CDR3 sequence: CASERTGSGTGELFF. The CDR3, as DNA: TGTGCCAGTGAAAGGACGGGGAGTGGTACCGGGGAGCTGTTTTTT.

There are a few counts of this clone. This rearrangement joins TRBV6-2 or TRBV6-3 to TRBJ2-1; D might be TRBD2 (5 bases). CDR3 size: 15 residues. V lost 0 bases to trimming and J lost 7 bases, with 13 bases between them. Germline CDR1 and CDR2: MNHEY and SVGEGT. CDR3 in amino acids: CASSYSTVGRNEQFF. In DNA form, the CDR3 reads TGTGCCAGCAGTTACTCGACGGTAGGGAGAAATGAGCAGTTCTTC.